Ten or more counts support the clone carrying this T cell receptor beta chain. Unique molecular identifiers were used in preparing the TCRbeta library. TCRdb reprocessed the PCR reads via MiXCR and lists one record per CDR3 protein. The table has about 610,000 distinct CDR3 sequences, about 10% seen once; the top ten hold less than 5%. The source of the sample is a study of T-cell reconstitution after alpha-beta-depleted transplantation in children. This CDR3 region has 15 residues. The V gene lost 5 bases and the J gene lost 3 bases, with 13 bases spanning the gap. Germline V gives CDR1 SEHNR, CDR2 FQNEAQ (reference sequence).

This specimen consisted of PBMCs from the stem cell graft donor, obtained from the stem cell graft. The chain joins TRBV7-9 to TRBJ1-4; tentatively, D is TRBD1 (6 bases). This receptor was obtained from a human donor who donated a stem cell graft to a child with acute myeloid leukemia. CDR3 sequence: CASSPAQGPNEKLFF. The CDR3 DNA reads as TGTGCCAGCAGCCCGGCACAGGGCCCTAATGAAAAACTGTTTTTT. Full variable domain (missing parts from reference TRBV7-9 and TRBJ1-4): DTGVSQNPRHKITKRGQNVTFRCDPISEHNRLYWYRQTLGQGPEFLTYFQNEAQLEKSRLLSDRFSAERPKGSFSTLEIQRTEQGDSAMYLCASSPAQGPNEKLFFGSGTQLSVL.